This TCR beta chain is drawn from a study of human T cells and chemical hapten exposure (dated by TCRdb to the early 2020s). Regarding the complete study: For sensitization, 2% DPC in acetone was applied to a roughly 2 cm by roughly 2 cm area of upper inner arm skin. Weekly therapeutic DPC doses were additionally applied to the scalp of patients throughout the roughly 23-week study period. Patch tests used Finn chambers with 0.01% DPC on the upper back, scored after 6 days by International Contact Dermatitis Research Group standards. Alopecia areata with under or over 50% scalp involvement, alopecia totalis and alopecia universalis were represented in the patient cohort, which was mostly female. Libraries were pooled for sequencing, and per-sample TCR yields varied mainly because of small differences in library volumes within the pool. The study tracked peripheral blood TCR repertoire changes in vivo during primary and secondary sensitization to the hapten diphenylcyclopropenone (DPC) in alopecia patients. Patient blood was sampled pre-sensitization (week 0) and at 2, 6 and about 24 weeks after DPC sensitization. Approximately 28 alopecia patients gave blood for TCR sequencing at one to four time points (pre-sensitization, 2, 6 and 24 weeks).

This sample's time point label indicates: patch test 1, 2 weeks after DPC sensitization. The intended sense of this specimen's treatment or condition label: therapeutic diphenylcyclopropenone sensitization with weekly scalp DPC. At each patch-test visit, blood was drawn before the patch test was applied. Patients were considered eligible if aged 18 to 70, diagnosed with alopecia and deemed suitable for DPC therapy, and patients were excluded if pregnant. Total RNA was extracted from unfractionated whole blood collected in Tempus Blood RNA tubes. The method was RACE. Instrument used: NextSeq 500. During library preparation, unique molecular identifiers were attached to individual cDNA molecules so that TCRs could be counted quantitatively and reproducibly. For every blood RNA sample, sequencing covered both the TCR alpha and TCR beta chains. The original pipeline was this. A median of around 100,000 TCRs per sample was observed, with a range of roughly 23,224 to 750,000. V, J and CDR3 annotation of the TCR reads was performed with the Decombinator software suite. Every sample was subsampled to the same number of TCRs (28,000) for the PS versus PT1 abundance plots. TCRs were defined as expanded if absent before sensitization and observed at least eight times at the 2-week time point. TCRdb redid the processing of the public reads, applying fastp at Q25 and MiXCR, and retained in-frame beta chains. Here each entry gathers all rows of one CDR3 protein and keeps the most common genes and DNA. TCRdb, not the authors, supplied the V and J calls. For this sample there are 300,000 to 350,000 distinct CDR3 sequences; 5.5% to 8% appear just once. 7.5% to 9% of the sample is held by the ten biggest clonotypes.

The full study reports these points: The number of PT1 expanded TCRs positively correlated with patch test score, significant at thresholds 8, 16 and 32 but not 4. Because every patient had alopecia, a presumed autoimmune disease, the patients' immune response might differ from that of healthy individuals. Repeated subsampling changed both the strength of the expansion versus patch-test correlation and the threshold at which that correlation became significant. Expanded TCRs formed significantly more large CDR3 similarity clusters than pre-sensitization or healthy control sets, consistent with antigen-driven responses. DPC sensitization did not change the number of TCRs with a frequency above 1 in 1000, and there was no evidence of changes in global repertoire structure.

From the germline V gene, CDR1 is SNHLY and CDR2 is FYNNEI. Relative to germline, V is missing 6 bases and J is missing 2 bases, with 4 bases of the junction outside any gene match. The CDR3 spans 15 residues, from the cysteine through the phenylalanine. Of all the DNA, just the CDR3 is kept, 45 bases in frame from base 1. On this clonotype itself: Its binding antigen is unknown. Within one base of it there is no much larger clone, and no base qualities were kept.

The sequences come from whole blood, collected in connection with sensitization to the hapten diphenylcyclopropenone (DPC). The rearranged chain carries TRBV2 and TRBJ2-3; TRBD2 aligns with 11 central bases. The source of this sequence is a young woman with alopecia areata. Some clones in this sample may be carry-over from other donors' samples. CDR3 loop: CASSRTSGHTDTQYF. The nucleotides are TGTGCCAGCAGCCGGACTAGCGGGCACACAGATACGCAGTATTTT. With the rest looked up from the reference TRBV2 and TRBJ2-3 genes rather than sequenced, the full variable domain is EPEVTQTPSHQVTQMGQEVILRCVPISNHLYFYWYRQILGQKVEFLVSFYNNEISEKSEIFDDQFSVERPDGSNFTLKIRSTKLEDSAMYFCASSRTSGHTDTQYFGPGTRLTVL.